This TCR beta chain was recorded in a study of cytomegalovirus exposure and HLA in healthy donors. The study, taken as a whole, reports: In vitro testing confirmed a few CMV-associated chains as specific for CMV antigens. Serostatus for CMV was the only available immune exposure information.

It was with 60 Vbeta and 13 Jbeta primers that the PCR ran. Per the authors' pipeline: Some 10 million of the about 80 million unique TCR beta chains counted in a later analysis were shared. Clones were sequenced by immunoSEQ multiplex PCR, and TCRdb holds only the in-frame ones, with some missing. The D gene and trimming were derived from the DNA, and the V and J assignments and clone size from that table. Here the sample table reports about 75,000 clones. Details on this clone: As yet, its antigen is unknown.

CDR1 and CDR2 (germline): LNHDA, SQIVND (reference sequence). The ends were cut back, 6 bases at V and 2 bases at J, with 14 bases in the middle. This CDR3 comprises 15 residues. The sequence was collected from a man aged 18 to 29 in good health and CMV-seropositive. V is TRBV19 and J is TRBJ1-5, with a tentative D call TRBD1 (5 bases). Sequences were obtained from PBMCs. The CDR3 region is CASSPMAGGNQPQHF. DNA for the CDR3: TGTGCCAGTAGCCCCATGGCGGGGGGCAATCAGCCCCAGCATTTT.